This T cell receptor beta chain was identified in a study of blood T cell repertoires in COVID-19. Study overall: T cells, B-cell-depleted T cells, or PBMCs provided the cDNA or gDNA that served as material.

V dropped 6 bases and J dropped 1 base, with 12 bases sitting between them. CDR3 length: 14 residues. CDR1 and CDR2 from the germline V gene are MDHEN and SYDVKM. Original data processing: It was from reference gene primer amplification that nucleated cell counts were estimated. The repertoire was sequenced with immunoSEQ multiplex PCR; TCRdb's copy has only in-frame clones and lacks some. The V and J calls and clone size come from that table; D and trimming were worked out from the DNA. The table shows about 300,000 clones, with 65% to 85% occurring only once. The genes are TRBV28 and TRBJ1-1; D gene uncertain. The sample taken for sequencing was peripheral blood. The clonotype originates from a woman aged 50 to 65 with acute or convalescent COVID-19. CDR3 in amino acids: CASRGGLENTEAFF. The CDR3 DNA reads as TGTGCCAGCAGGGGTGGACTAGAGAACACTGAAGCTTTCTTT.